The rows below give T cell receptor beta chains drawn from one sample of a study of cytomegalovirus exposure and HLA in healthy donors. Only in-frame clones appear in the TCRdb table, and some are missing; sequencing was by immunoSEQ multiplex PCR. The table has about 160,000 clones, around 86% seen once. Input material: PBMCs. Receptors were obtained from a human donor in good health. CDR3s include the opening cysteine and the closing phenylalanine or tryptophan. A D gene is named only where the DNA matches it firmly. Only some rows state a clone size, as once, few, many or a class for expanded clones.

j_call d_call v_call clone_size cdr3_nt cdr3_aa
TRBJ2-6 TRBD1 TRBV27 - TGTGCCAGCAGTAACCCGACAGGGGGCGCGCAAGGGGCCAACGTCCTGACTTTC CASSNPTGGAQGANVLTF
TRBJ1-2 TRBD1 TRBV12-5 - TGTGCTAGTGGTTTGGGGGACAGGGGCTATGGCTACACCTTC CASGLGDRGYGYTF
TRBJ2-5 - TRBV7-2 - TGTGCCAGCAGCTTATTTGCTCAGTACCAAGAGACCCAGTACTTC CASSLFAQYQETQYF
TRBJ2-7 - TRBV2 once TGTGCCAGCAACTTGGGGGCTTCCTACGAGCAGTACTTC CASNLGASYEQYF
TRBJ2-5 - TRBV5-1 - TGCGCCAGCAGCTTCGGTCCGTCTTTCGGGGAGACCCAGTACTTC CASSFGPSFGETQYF
TRBJ2-7 TRBD1 TRBV25-1 - TGTGCCAGCAGTGACAGGGGGCAGTACGAGCAGTACTTC CASSDRGQYEQYF
TRBJ2-3 TRBD1 TRBV5-1 - TGCGCCAGCAGCTCCGGGGGCAGGGGGCCGGCAGATACGCAGTATTTT CASSSGGRGPADTQYF
TRBJ1-2 - TRBV10-2 - TGCGCCAGCTCCCCTCCGGACAGAACTTATGGCTACACCTTC CASSPPDRTYGYTF
TRBJ2-7 TRBD1 TRBV4-1 - TGCGCCAGCAGCCAAGCGACGTATGGGGCAGGGGGCGAGCAGTACTTC CASSQATYGAGGEQYF
TRBJ2-2 - TRBV6-1 few TGTGCCAGGCCCCCCGCGCCGGGGACCGGGGAGCTGTTTTTT CARPPAPGTGELFF
TRBJ1-6 - TRBV7-7 - TGTGCTAGCAGCGTGGACATTTATTCACCCCTCCACTTT CASSVDIYSPLHF
TRBJ2-3 TRBD2 TRBV5-4 few TGTGCCAGCAGCTCCCGACTAGCGGGGGCTAGCACAGATACGCAGTATTTT CASSSRLAGASTDTQYF
TRBJ1-1 TRBD1 TRBV10-2 once TGCGCCAGCAGGACAGGGACAGGCACTGAAGCTTTTTTT CASRTGTGTEAFF
TRBJ2-7 - TRBV15 - TGTGCCACCAGCAGAGATCTAGCAGAGTACTACGAGCAGTACTTC CATSRDLAEYYEQYF
TRBJ1-3 TRBD1 TRBV6-5 - TGTGCCAGCAGACCAGGGGGCTCTGGAAACACCATATATTTT CASRPGGSGNTIYF
TRBJ1-4 - TRBV2 - TGTGCCAGTACAGCTAATGAAAAACTGTTTTTT CASTANEKLFF
TRBJ1-1 - TRBV7-9 - TGTGCCAGCAGCCTCACCACAGGGTCCACTGAAGCTTTCTTT CASSLTTGSTEAFF
TRBJ1-2 - TRBV27 - TGTGCCAGCAGACGCTTAGATGCTGGTGGCTACACCTTC CASRRLDAGGYTF
TRBJ1-1 TRBD1 TRBV19 - TGTGCCAGTAGTGTTGGGCGTAGGGACAGGGGGCTGAGGACTGAAGCTTTCTTT CASSVGRRDRGLRTEAFF
TRBJ2-3 - TRBV4-1 - TGCGCCAGCAGTCGGACATCCCTTGAGGTCCGTACGCAGTATTTT CASSRTSLEVRTQYF
TRBJ1-1 TRBD1 TRBV5-6 - TGTGCCAGCAGCTTGCAGGGGGCCCTAACTGAAGCTTTCTTT CASSLQGALTEAFF
TRBJ1-1 - TRBV2 few TGTGCCACCTGGGCCTGCAGCGCTTTCTTT CATWACSAFF
TRBJ2-2 TRBD1 TRBV4-3 - TGCGCCAGCAGCCAATTCGGACAGGCCCGAAGTAGCGGGGAGCTGTTTTTT CASSQFGQARSSGELFF
TRBJ1-2 TRBD1 TRBV5-1 - TGCGCCAGCAGCTTGGCCACGGACAGGGCTGTATACGGCTACACCTTC CASSLATDRAVYGYTF
TRBJ2-7 TRBD1 TRBV6-1 - TGTGCCAGCAGTGAAGCGCTTCGGGACAGGACATACGAGCAGTACTTC CASSEALRDRTYEQYF
TRBJ2-6 - TRBV12-2 few TGTGCAAGTCGCTCCCCGGGACATCTTAACTCTGGGGCCAACGTCCTGACTTTC CASRSPGHLNSGANVLTF
TRBJ1-4 - TRBV5-5 - TGTGCCAGCAGCTGGGGAGGAGAAGAAAAACTGTTTTTT CASSWGGEEKLFF
TRBJ2-1 TRBD1 TRBV10-1 few TGCGCCAGCAGTTCCGGGACAGGGGCCGCGGGGGAGCAGTTCTTC CASSSGTGAAGEQFF
TRBJ2-7 TRBD2 TRBV10-2 - TGCGCCAGCAGTGAAGGAGCGGGGGGGCGGGAGCAGTACTTC CASSEGAGGREQYF
TRBJ2-2 TRBD2 TRBV9 - TGTGCCAGCAGCGACGTAGCGGGGGGGCCCTCCGGGGAGCTGTTTTTT CASSDVAGGPSGELFF
TRBJ2-1 - TRBV2 few TGTGCCAGCGGGGCAGGGGCCTACAATGAGCAGTTCTTC CASGAGAYNEQFF
TRBJ2-7 TRBD2 TRBV5-4 - TGTGCCAGCAGCTCGATGGCCGGGACTAGCGGTTCCTACGAGCAGTACTTC CASSSMAGTSGSYEQYF
TRBJ2-1 - TRBV4-1 - TGCGCCAGCAGCCAAGTCTGGGCCCCAGACATAACGTACAATGAGCAGTTCTTC CASSQVWAPDITYNEQFF
TRBJ1-1 - TRBV5-4 - TGTGCCAGCAGCGGGGTAGGGGTTAGTACTGAAGCTTTCTTT CASSGVGVSTEAFF
TRBJ2-1 TRBD2 TRBV2 - TGTGCCAGCAGTGAGCTTATCGAGCGGGGGGGCTACAATGAGCAGTTCTTC CASSELIERGGYNEQFF
TRBJ1-1 - TRBV6-1 - TGTGCCAGCAGTAGGCGGGGGGACACTGAAGCTTTCTTT CASSRRGDTEAFF
TRBJ2-5 TRBD1 TRBV27 - TGTGCCTCCAAAAGGGGACAGGGGGGTGTAGAGACCCAGTACTTC CASKRGQGGVETQYF
TRBJ2-1 - TRBV5-1 - TGCGCCAGCAGCTTGGGGGACTCCGGACCCACTGAGCAGTTCTTC CASSLGDSGPTEQFF
TRBJ2-1 TRBD2 TRBV27 - TGTGCCAGCTCACTAGCGACCATCTACAATGAGCAGTTCTTC CASSLATIYNEQFF
TRBJ2-2 TRBD2 TRBV7-2 - TGTGCCAGCAGCTTAGTTACTAGCGCGAACACCGGGGAGCTGTTTTTT CASSLVTSANTGELFF
TRBJ1-1 TRBD1 TRBV13 - TGTGCCAGCAGCTCCCGGGACAGGGCGCGCACTGAAGCTTTCTTT CASSSRDRARTEAFF
TRBJ2-2 - TRBV25-1 - TGTGCCAGCAGTGAACCAGGGTTTCACGGGGAGCTGTTTTTT CASSEPGFHGELFF
TRBJ1-5 - TRBV10-2 once TGCGCCAGCACCGAACGGGGACGGGGGATTGGGACCCAGCATTTT CASTERGRGIGTQHF